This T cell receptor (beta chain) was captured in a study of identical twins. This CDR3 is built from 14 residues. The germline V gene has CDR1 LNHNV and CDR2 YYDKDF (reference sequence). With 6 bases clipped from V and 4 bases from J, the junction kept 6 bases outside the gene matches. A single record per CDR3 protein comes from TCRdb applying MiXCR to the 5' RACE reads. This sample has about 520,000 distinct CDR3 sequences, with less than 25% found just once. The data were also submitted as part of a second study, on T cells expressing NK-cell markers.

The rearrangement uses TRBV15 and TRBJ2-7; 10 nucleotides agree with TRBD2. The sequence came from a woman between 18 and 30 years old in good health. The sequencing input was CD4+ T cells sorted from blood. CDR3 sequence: CATRGGLAAYEQYF. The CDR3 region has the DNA TGTGCCACCAGGGGTGGACTAGCGGCGTACGAGCAGTACTTC.